The next 29 T cell receptor beta chains were all read from a single sample in a study of cytomegalovirus exposure and HLA in healthy donors. Amplification used 60 Vbeta primers and 13 Jbeta primers. The assay was immunoSEQ multiplex PCR, and TCRdb's table has in-frame clones only and misses some. Of about 160,000 clones listed, roughly 85% are singletons. Sequencing input: PBMCs. These receptors were obtained from a male donor in good health and CMV-seronegative.

The chain has TRBV7-2 and TRBJ2-5, with 9 positions matching TRBD1. The J call may be wrong; the DNA end is better matched by TRBJ2-7. Germline V gene sequence: CDR1 SGHTA, CDR2 FQGNSA. This CDR3 comprises 15 residues. CDR3 region: CASSLLGQGINEQYF. CDR3 DNA sequence: TGTGCCAGCAGCTTACTCGGACAGGGGATCAACGAGCAGTACTTC.

The J gene is TRBJ1-1, the V gene TRBV28; D is ambiguous. The CDR3 covers 11 residues. CDR1 is MDHEN and CDR2 is SYDVKM in the germline V gene. Deletions cut 2 bases from V and 8 bases from J, with 6 bases between. In DNA, the CDR3 is TGTGCCAGCAGTTTACGCCGGGAAGCTTTCTTT. Translating it yields CASSLRREAFF.

The chain joins TRBV5-1 to TRBJ2-1; TRBD1 is a possible D gene (5 bases). The V end lost 0 bases, the J end lost 8 bases, and 9 bases lay between the germline ends. CDR3 size: 13 residues. The germline V gene encodes CDR1 SGHRS and CDR2 YFSETQ. The CDR3 DNA reads TGCGCCAGCAGCTTGGTGGGGCTCCATGAGCAGTTCTTC. Protein: CASSLVGLHEQFF.

V is TRBV28 and J is TRBJ1-1, with a possible D match to TRBD1 (6 bases). Trimming removed 3 bases at V and 9 bases at J, with 11 bases between. Germline loops: CDR1 MDHEN, CDR2 SYDVKM. CDR3 length equals 12 residues. CDR3 sequence reads: CASSFRDRKAFF. The CDR3 region has the DNA TGTGCCAGCAGTTTCCGCGACAGGAAAGCTTTCTTT. The entire variable domain, with the rest obtained from reference TRBV28 and TRBJ1-1, is as follows: DVKVTQSSRYLVKRTGEKVFLECVQDMDHENMFWYRQDPGLGLRLIYFSYDVKMKEKGDIPEGYSVSREKKERFSLILESASTNQTSMYLCASSFRDRKAFFGQGTRLTVV.

Note on this clone: Other nucleotide sequences from this sample produce the same CDR3. The rearrangement uses TRBV27 and TRBJ1-1; 7 bases match TRBD1. Germline CDR1 is MNHEY and CDR2 is SMNVEV (reference sequence). J lost 2 bases, V lost 5 bases, and 20 bases had no gene match. CDR3 size: 19 residues. DNA of the CDR3: TGTGCCAGCAGTCGAGTCCGAAAGATGACAGGGTGGGCCAACACTGAAGCTTTCTTT. Amino acid sequence: CASSRVRKMTGWANTEAFF.

The J gene is TRBJ1-1, the V gene TRBV6-5, with TRBD1 matching over 8 bases. This CDR3 region has 14 residues. The ends lost 6 bases at V and 5 bases at J; junction bases unmatched: 8. Germline V lookup: CDR1 MNHEY, CDR2 SVGAGI. CDR3 residues: CASRLDRGRTEAFF. CDR3 DNA sequence: TGTGCCAGCAGGCTCGACAGGGGAAGGACTGAAGCTTTCTTT.

This clone was found once. The gene calls are TRBV5-5 and TRBJ2-7; D gene uncertain. This CDR3 contains 14 residues. The germline V gene encodes CDR1 SGHKS and CDR2 YYEKEE (reference sequence). V was pared by 2 bases and J by 1 base, with 10 bases between. CDR3 coding DNA: TGTGCCAGCAGCTTTTATGGTCAGTCCTACGAGCAGTACTTC. Protein sequence: CASSFYGQSYEQYF.

The chain combines TRBV2 with TRBJ1-4; TRBD1 matches 12 bases. This CDR3 has 14 amino acids. V shed 8 bases, J shed 10 bases, and the junction held 8 bases outside the gene matches. Per germline, CDR1 SNHLY and CDR2 FYNNEI. CDR3 in amino acids: CASAQGQGAGKLFF. CDR3 nucleotide sequence: TGTGCCAGCGCCCAGGGACAGGGGGCCGGAAAACTGTTTTTT.

The genes are TRBV4-1 and TRBJ2-7; D not certain. CDR1 is MGHRA, CDR2 YSYEKL, per germline. The CDR3 covers 13 residues. Trimming removed 3 bases from V and 4 bases from J, with 10 bases in between. The CDR3 DNA reads as TGCGCCAGCAGCCAGGTCCCGGGTTACGAGCAGTACTTC. Protein product: CASSQVPGYEQYF.

The CDR3 DNA reads as TGTGCCAGCAGCCGCAGACACTTTGGTCAGGGTGCTCAGCCCCAGCATTTT. Translation gives CASSRRHFGQGAQPQHF. This chain connects TRBV7-3 to TRBJ1-5, with D perhaps matching TRBD1 (5 bases). CDR3 length: 17 residues. The ends were cut back, 5 bases at V and 6 bases at J, with 23 bases in the middle. The germline V gene has CDR1 SGHTA and CDR2 FQGTGA.

This chain connects TRBV11-2 to TRBJ2-5; weak D call: TRBD2 (5 bases). Germline V gene sequence: CDR1 SGHAT, CDR2 FQNNGV. The CDR3 totals 15 residues. With 2 bases removed from V and 4 bases from J, the gap between germline ends came to 14 bases. The CDR3, as DNA: TGTGCCAGCAGCTTACGGCGAGGGTATGGAGAGACCCAGTACTTC. It yields the protein CASSLRRGYGETQYF.

The chain joins TRBV10-3 to TRBJ1-5; 8 positions agree with TRBD1. CDR1 and CDR2 (germline): ENHRY, SYGVKD. CDR3 length equals 13 residues. Trimming at V came to 6 bases and at J to 7 bases, leaving 5 bases not matched to a gene. For the CDR3, the DNA is TGTGCCATCAGCGGGGACAGGTCACAGCCCCAGCATTTT. This codes for CAISGDRSQPQHF.

The V gene is TRBV15, the J gene TRBJ2-1, with 10 bases matching TRBD2. Germline lookup yields CDR1 LNHNV and CDR2 YYDKDF (reference sequence). This CDR3 has 18 residues. With 0 bases clipped from V and 9 bases from J, the junction kept 14 bases outside the gene matches. CDR3 in DNA: TGTGCCACCAGCAGAGATCATCTAAGGCTAGCGGGAGTAGGTGAGCAGTTCTTC. This encodes CATSRDHLRLAGVGEQFF.

The chain uses TRBV29-1 and TRBJ2-1; the match to TRBD1 covers 7 bases. This CDR3 spans 14 amino acids. V trimming: 6 bases; J trimming: 8 bases; junction bases outside the gene matches: 13. The V gene's germline CDR1 is SQVTM and CDR2 ANQGSEA. The CDR3 reads CSVLIRGPFYEQFF. The CDR3 nucleotides are TGCAGCGTACTAATAAGGGGGCCCTTTTATGAGCAGTTCTTC.

A few counts support this clone. The CDR3: CASSFLASGRASTYEQYF. CDR3 nucleotide sequence: TGTGCCAGCAGCTTTTTGGCTAGCGGGAGGGCCTCCACCTACGAGCAGTACTTC. V usage is TRBV11-1 and J usage is TRBJ2-7; 12 bases align to TRBD2. V lost 3 bases to trimming and J lost 2 bases; unmatched junction nucleotides: 11. Germline V gene sequence: CDR1 SGHAT, CDR2 FQDESV (reference sequence). This CDR3 is built from 18 residues.

The chain couples TRBV2 to TRBJ2-2; 12 bases line up with TRBD2. The CDR3 length is 17 residues. Trimming cost V 2 bases and J 3 bases; bases outside gene matches: 4. In germline, CDR1 is SNHLY, CDR2 FYNNEI. The CDR3 region is CASSETSGGLHTGELFF. CDR3 sequence (DNA): TGTGCCAGCAGTGAAACTAGCGGGGGGCTTCACACCGGGGAGCTGTTTTTT.

This chain uses TRBV5-5 with TRBJ2-3; TRBD2 matches at 8 bases. This CDR3 contains 14 residues. CDR1 is SGHKS and CDR2 is YYEKEE in the germline V gene (reference sequence). The V gene end was trimmed by 4 bases and the J gene end by 2 bases; junction bases not matched to a gene: 3. CDR3 amino acids: CASSQGLATDTQYF. For the CDR3, the DNA is TGTGCCAGCAGCCAAGGACTAGCCACAGATACGCAGTATTTT.

This chain links TRBV14 with TRBJ2-3, with 7 bases aligning to TRBD2. Per the germline V gene, CDR1 is SGHDN and CDR2 is FVKESK. V was clipped by 7 bases and J by 2 bases; unmatched bases: 9. The CDR3 has 15 residues. CDR3 in amino acids: CASTQRGLYTDTQYF. CDR3 DNA: TGTGCCAGCACCCAGAGGGGACTATACACAGATACGCAGTATTTT. Together with reference TRBV14 and TRBJ2-3, the CDR3 gives the full variable domain: EAGVTQFPSHSVIEKGQTVTLRCDPISGHDNLYWYRRVMGKEIKFLLHFVKESKQDESGMPNNRFLAERTGGTYSTLKVQPAELEDSGVYFCASTQRGLYTDTQYFGPGTRLTVL.

There are a few counts of this clone. The chain uses TRBV7-7 and TRBJ2-2; a possible D gene is TRBD1 (5 bases). The CDR3 extends over 13 amino acids. The V gene lost 8 bases and the J gene lost 1 base, with 8 bases spanning the gap. Looked up from germline, CDR1 is SSHAT and CDR2 is FNYEAQ (reference sequence). CDR3 loop: CASGRENTGELFF. CDR3 sequence (DNA): TGTGCCAGCGGCAGGGAGAACACCGGGGAGCTGTTTTTT.

CDR3 DNA sequence: TGTGCCATCAGTGCCGGGAACGGGCAGCCCCAGCATTTT. It encodes CAISAGNGQPQHF. The J gene is TRBJ1-5, the V gene TRBV10-3; D gene unclear. CDR1 ENHRY and CDR2 SYGVKD come from the germline V gene. The CDR3 covers 13 residues. Trimming left V 4 bases short and J 7 bases short, with 11 bases between.

The chain uses TRBV18 and TRBJ2-3; TRBD2 agrees at 10 bases. The CDR3 covers 16 residues. Trimming removed 1 base from V and 4 bases from J; junction bases left unmatched: 5. The germline gives CDR1 KGHSH, CDR2 LQKENI. CDR3 region: CASSPLAGGGADTQYF. The DNA for the CDR3 is TGTGCCAGCTCACCACTAGCGGGAGGAGGGGCAGATACGCAGTATTTT.

The genes are TRBV21-1 and TRBJ2-5; the table's TRBD1 call for D was not verified on the DNA. TRBV21-1 corresponds to a pseudogene. The CDR3 is 15 residues long. CDR3 amino acids: CASSPPCGQARDQYF. Written as DNA, the CDR3 is TGTGCCAGCAGCCCCCCGTGCGGACAGGCGAGGGACCAGTACTTC.

CDR3 in amino acids: CASSLTGLTNEKLFF. In DNA form, the CDR3 reads TGTGCCAGCAGCTTAACGGGTCTGACTAATGAAAAACTGTTTTTT. This chain connects TRBV7-2 to TRBJ1-4; D is ambiguous. The CDR3 sequence is 15 residues long. The ends were cut back, 2 bases at V and 2 bases at J, with 9 bases in the middle. CDR1 is SGHTA, CDR2 FQGNSA, per germline.

This chain connects TRBV6-6 to TRBJ2-5; TRBD2 matches 9 bases. Per the germline V gene, CDR1 is MNHNY and CDR2 is SVGAGI (reference sequence). J gave up 5 bases and V 6 bases, and 7 bases lay outside the gene matches. The CDR3 contains 14 residues. The CDR3 sequence is CASRSSGVRETQYF. In DNA, the CDR3 is TGTGCCAGCAGGTCTAGCGGGGTTCGCGAGACCCAGTACTTC.

The rearrangement links TRBV6-5 to TRBJ2-5, with a possible D match to TRBD1 (6 bases). This CDR3 contains 14 residues. V shed 2 bases and J shed 5 bases, with 12 bases lying between them. Germline CDR1 reads MNHEY; CDR2 reads SVGAGI. CDR3 sequence: CASSYIQGLETQYF. DNA of the CDR3: TGTGCCAGCAGTTACATACAGGGTTTGGAGACCCAGTACTTC.

The chain uses TRBV5-6 and TRBJ2-7; 9 bases fit TRBD1. Germline V lookup: CDR1 SGHDT, CDR2 YYEEEE. The CDR3 runs 14 residues. V dropped 4 bases and J dropped 3; count of bases not matched to a gene: 5. The DNA for the CDR3 is TGTGCCAGCAGCGGGACAGGGCGGAACTACGAGCAGTACTTC. Translation: CASSGTGRNYEQYF.

The chain links TRBV4-3 to TRBJ2-1; TRBD2 aligns across 13 bases. Germline CDR1 is LGHNA and CDR2 is YSLEER. V gave up 3 bases and J gave up 9 bases; unmatched junction bases: 5. This CDR3 is built from 15 residues. The CDR3 DNA is TGCGCCAGCAGCCACGGACTAGCGGGAGCAGGTGAGCAGTTCTTC. Amino acids: CASSHGLAGAGEQFF.

The rearrangement links TRBV7-3 to TRBJ2-1, with TRBD2 identical over 9 bases. J gave up 4 bases and V 7 bases, and 8 bases lay outside the gene matches. Germline V gene sequence: CDR1 SGHTA, CDR2 FQGTGA. This CDR3 is 15 amino acids long. The CDR3 sequence: CASTDGLATYNEQFF. Written as DNA, the CDR3 is TGTGCCAGCACCGACGGACTAGCGACGTACAATGAGCAGTTCTTC.

The CDR3 sequence is CASSEWREGSYGYTF. In DNA, the CDR3 is TGCGCCAGCAGTGAGTGGCGGGAGGGCAGCTATGGCTACACCTTC. The chain recombines TRBV10-2 with TRBJ1-2; D gene unclear. Trimming left V 1 base short and J 4 bases short, with 13 bases between. Germline CDR1 reads WSHSY; CDR2 reads SAAADI. This CDR3 region has 15 residues.